These 5 T cell receptor beta chains were all obtained from the same sample, sequenced in a study of technical replicates of blood from four donors. TCRdb keeps only in-frame clones here, not all; method: immunoSEQ multiplex PCR. The sample consists of about 75,000 clones, 75% to 95% of them appearing once. Sequences were obtained from T cells isolated from PBMCs. These receptors all come from a human donor in good health. Some clones in this sample may be carry-over from other donors' samples.

This clone was seen just once. The chain is built from TRBV11-3 and TRBJ2-7; 9 bases map to TRBD1. Germline loops: CDR1 SGHNT, CDR2 YENEEA. J was trimmed by 3 bases and V by 6 bases; bases with no gene match: 9. CDR3 length: 15 residues. The CDR3 protein is CASRDLGTGIYEQYF. For the CDR3, the DNA is TGTGCCAGCAGAGACCTGGGGACAGGGATCTACGAGCAGTACTTC.

The J gene is TRBJ2-5, the V gene TRBV14; D is uncertain. Germline CDR1 and CDR2: SGHDN and FVKESK. Trimming shortened V by 0 bases and J by 3 bases, and 11 bases separated the two germline ends. The CDR3 contains 15 residues. The CDR3: CASSQDLTDKETQYF. In DNA form, the CDR3 reads TGTGCCAGCAGCCAAGATCTAACCGATAAAGAGACCCAGTACTTC.

Turning to this clone: Since a much larger clone is just one base distant, this may be a read error. The J gene is TRBJ2-7, the V gene TRBV7-8; the match to TRBD1 covers 9 bases. Losses at the gene ends were 6 bases for V and 2 bases for J; bases not matched to a gene: 2. Germline CDR1 and CDR2: SGHVS and FQNEAQ. The CDR3 sequence is 13 residues long. CDR3 sequence: CASSRQGAYEQYF. The CDR3 bases are TGTGCCAGCAGTAGACAGGGGGCCTACGAGCAGTACTTC.

The chain combines TRBV5-1 with TRBJ2-4; TRBD1 aligns across 8 bases. The V and J ends lost 2 bases and 9 bases, in that order; junction bases with no gene match: 4. This CDR3 is built from 13 residues. Germline CDR1 SGHRS, CDR2 YFSETQ. CDR3 loop: CASSLGQGGIQYF. The CDR3 region has the DNA TGCGCCAGCAGCTTAGGACAGGGCGGCATTCAGTACTTC.

V gene TRBV13 combines with J gene TRBJ2-3, with TRBD2 as a possible D gene (5 bases). The germline gives CDR1 PRHDT, CDR2 FYEKMQ (reference sequence). Deletions cut 2 bases from V and 1 base from J, with 13 bases between. The CDR3 sequence is 16 residues long. As DNA, the CDR3 is TGTGCCAGCAGCTTAACCATGGGAGTGGGCACAGATACGCAGTATTTT. Translation gives CASSLTMGVGTDTQYF.